A selection of T cell receptor beta chains follows, all from one sample in a study of human T cells and chemical hapten exposure. Each CDR3 protein is one row after TCRdb ran MiXCR on the RACE reads. The sample contains about 97,000 distinct CDR3 sequences, 25% to 35% of which appear only once. The sequenced sample was whole blood, obtained in connection with sensitization to the hapten diphenylcyclopropenone (DPC). The origin of the receptors is a man in his forties with alopecia areata. Some clones in this sample may be carry-over from other donors' samples. Both conserved end residues are part of each CDR3. Fields, in order: V gene, J gene, clone size, D gene, CDR3 DNA, CDR3 protein. A D gene is named only where the DNA matches it firmly. Expanded clones are given a class, and other clones once, few, many or no size at all.

TRBV6-2/TRBV6-3,TRBJ2-7,NA,NA,TGTGCCAGCAGTCGGGCCGTGGGGCACGAGCAGTACTTC,CASSRAVGHEQYF
TRBV6-2/TRBV6-3,TRBJ2-7,NA,NA,TGTGCCAGCAGTTACTCGAACGGGGATCCGAGGAAGCAGTACTTC,CASSYSNGDPRKQYF
TRBV12-3/TRBV12-4,TRBJ2-1,NA,NA,TGTGCCAGCAGTCCACCCTTCGGGCTTTTTCAGTTCTTC,CASSPPFGLFQFF
TRBV7-9,TRBJ2-3,many,NA,TGTGCCAGCAGCCCAAAGGGGCCAGATACGCAGTATTTT,CASSPKGPDTQYF
TRBV12-3/TRBV12-4,TRBJ2-7,NA,TRBD1,TGTGCCAGCAGTTTAATACAGGGGGCCTACGAGCAGTACTTC,CASSLIQGAYEQYF
TRBV12-5,TRBJ2-4,NA,TRBD1,TGTGCTAGTGGTTTGGTACGGACAGGGGTCATTCAGTACTTC,CASGLVRTGVIQYF
TRBV20-1,TRBJ2-7,once,NA,TGCAGTGCCCTGCCGGACAGCTACGAGCAGTACTTC,CSALPDSYEQYF
TRBV6-2/TRBV6-3,TRBJ2-4,few,TRBD2,TGTGCCAGCAGTGAGGGACTAGCGGGGGCCTTAGCCAAAAACATTCAGTACTTC,CASSEGLAGALAKNIQYF
TRBV20-1,TRBJ1-1,few,NA,TGCAGCCGCCCGAAAGAGGGATCCACTGAAGCTTTCTTT,CSRPKEGSTEAFF
TRBV29-1,TRBJ1-1,NA,TRBD1,TGCAGCGTTGAAAAAAAGGACAGGGGGAACATGAACACTGAAGCTTTCTTT,CSVEKKDRGNMNTEAFF
TRBV2,TRBJ2-6,few,NA,TGTGCCACCTCGACAGGTTACGGGGCCAACGTCCTGACTTTC,CATSTGYGANVLTF
TRBV5-1,TRBJ2-7,NA,NA,TGCGCCAGCAGCCAGACTCGTTTCTACGAGCAGTACTTC,CASSQTRFYEQYF
TRBV20-1,TRBJ2-5,few,NA,TGCAGTGCCCAAAGCGAGCGACAAGAGACCCAGTACTTC,CSAQSERQETQYF
TRBV20-1,TRBJ1-2,NA,TRBD1,TGCAGTGCCATAGGCCACCGGGACAGGGGGAACTATGGCTACACCTTC,CSAIGHRDRGNYGYTF
TRBV24-1,TRBJ2-1,NA,TRBD1,TGTGCCACCAGTGACTTAGGGACAGGGGGTTCTAATGAGCAGTTCTTC,CATSDLGTGGSNEQFF
TRBV6-2/TRBV6-3,TRBJ2-3,NA,NA,TGTGCCAGCAGTTTTGATGCAGATACGCAGTATTTT,CASSFDADTQYF
TRBV20-1,TRBJ1-5,NA,TRBD1,TGCAGTGCTAGGGTCCTGGGACAGGGAAACCAGCCCCAGCATTTT,CSARVLGQGNQPQHF
TRBV11-2,TRBJ2-1,few,NA,TGTGCCAGCAGCTTCCCTAAACCGGACAGTAGCTCCTACAATGAGCAGTTCTTC,CASSFPKPDSSSYNEQFF
TRBV11-2,TRBJ2-1,NA,TRBD2,TGTGCCAGCAGCTTAGGTGAAGGGACTAGTCTGTTCTTC,CASSLGEGTSLFF
TRBV13,TRBJ2-7,NA,TRBD2,TGTGCCAGCAGCTTCCTAGCGGGCGCCTCCTACGAGCAGTACTTC,CASSFLAGASYEQYF
TRBV12-3/TRBV12-4,TRBJ1-1,few,NA,TGTGCCAGCAGCCCCGACACGAGCATGAACACTGAAGCTTTCTTT,CASSPDTSMNTEAFF
TRBV2,TRBJ2-1,few,NA,TGTGCCAGCAGCGCGGACGGCAATGAGCAGTTCTTC,CASSADGNEQFF
TRBV12-3/TRBV12-4,TRBJ2-6,NA,NA,TGTGCCAGCAGAAAGGGAGCTGGGGCCAACGTCCTGACTTTC,CASRKGAGANVLTF
TRBV28,TRBJ2-5,NA,NA,TGTGCCAGCAGTCAATTAGGGACATCAGAGACCCAGTACTTC,CASSQLGTSETQYF
TRBV20-1,TRBJ2-3,once,TRBD2,TGCAGTGCTAGCCCTCTAGCGGGGGGGGGCACAGATACGCAGTATTTT,CSASPLAGGGTDTQYF
TRBV12-3/TRBV12-4,TRBJ2-1,NA,TRBD2,TGTGCCAGCACCTCCGGGGAGGGTCAGTTCTTC,CASTSGEGQFF
TRBV20-1,TRBJ2-4,NA,NA,TGCAGTGTAAGGTCGGGAGCTGACAAAAACATTCAGTACTTC,CSVRSGADKNIQYF
TRBV18,TRBJ2-6,few,NA,TGTGCCAGCTCACCGGACTCTGGGGCCAACGTCCTGACTTTC,CASSPDSGANVLTF
TRBV12-3/TRBV12-4,TRBJ2-1,NA,NA,TGTGCCAGCAGTTTCCTGGAGTACGACAATGAGCAGTTCTTC,CASSFLEYDNEQFF
TRBV7-2,TRBJ2-5,NA,TRBD2,TGTGCCAGCAGCCCGGGACTAGCGGGACTAGAGACCCAGTACTTC,CASSPGLAGLETQYF
TRBV4-3,TRBJ2-3,many,NA,TGCGCCAGCAGCCAAGATCTGGCTAATACGCAGTATTTT,CASSQDLANTQYF
TRBV20-1,TRBJ2-7,NA,NA,TGCAGTGCTCCCCCGACCGGGGACGAGCAGTACTTC,CSAPPTGDEQYF
TRBV12-3/TRBV12-4,TRBJ1-3,NA,NA,TGTGCCAGCAGTTTAATACAGGGAAACACCATATATTTT,CASSLIQGNTIYF
TRBV6-6,TRBJ1-2,few,NA,TGTGCCAGCAGTAATGCCGGGGTCTTCTATGGCTACACCTTC,CASSNAGVFYGYTF
TRBV2,TRBJ2-7,NA,TRBD1,TGTGCCAGCTCTCGACAGGGTCCCTCCGAGCAGTACTTC,CASSRQGPSEQYF
TRBV20-1,TRBJ2-5,NA,TRBD2,TGCAGTGGGGAGGGACTAGCGGTTTCAGAGACCCAGTACTTC,CSGEGLAVSETQYF
TRBV7-9,TRBJ2-5,NA,NA,TGTGCCAGCAGCAGTATTGGAGAGACCCAGTACTTC,CASSSIGETQYF
TRBV7-3,TRBJ2-2,few,TRBD2,TGTGCCAGCAGAGGGACTAGGAACACCGGGGAGCTGTTTTTT,CASRGTRNTGELFF
TRBV20-1,TRBJ2-7,NA,TRBD1,TGCAGTGCTGGACAGGGTTGGGAGCAGTACTTC,CSAGQGWEQYF
TRBV7-6,TRBJ2-5,few,TRBD2,TGTGCCAGCAGCTTATCAGGAGGACTAGCCAACCAAGAGACCCAGTACTTC,CASSLSGGLANQETQYF
TRBV28,TRBJ2-7,many,NA,TGTGCCAGCAGTGAAGGACGCCTCTCCTACGAGCAGTACTTC,CASSEGRLSYEQYF
TRBV4-1,TRBJ2-7,NA,NA,TGCGCCAGCAGCCAAGATTGGAACAGTCAGTACGAGCAGTACTTC,CASSQDWNSQYEQYF
TRBV24-1,TRBJ2-1,few,TRBD2,TGTGCCACCAGTGATCTGGCGGGAGTTAATGAGCAGTTCTTC,CATSDLAGVNEQFF
TRBV20-1,TRBJ2-1,few,NA,TGCAGTGCTAGCGGGGACTACAATGAGCAGTTCTTC,CSASGDYNEQFF
TRBV12-3/TRBV12-4,TRBJ1-4,few,NA,TGTGCCAGCAGGCCGACGGTTATTGGTGAAAAACTGTTTTTT,CASRPTVIGEKLFF
TRBV20-1,TRBJ2-5,NA,TRBD2,TGCAGTGCTAGAGATTGGCTAGCGGGGTCGCAAGAGACCCAGTACTTC,CSARDWLAGSQETQYF
TRBV12-3/TRBV12-4,TRBJ2-5,NA,TRBD2,TGTGCCAGCAGCCCGGGGAGGGGCGCAGGTCAAGAGACCCAGTACTTC,CASSPGRGAGQETQYF
TRBV5-1,TRBJ2-3,few,TRBD2,TGCGCCAGCAGCTTGAAAGTTCGGGCTAGCGGCAGCACAGATACGCAGTATTTT,CASSLKVRASGSTDTQYF
TRBV6-2/TRBV6-3,TRBJ1-1,NA,NA,TGTGCCAGCAGGCCGGGGGCGGGGGCTGAAGCTTTCTTT,CASRPGAGAEAFF